This T cell receptor beta chain derives from a study of chronic HIV infection and antiretroviral therapy. This clonotype occurred a few times. Germline assignment: CDR1 MNHEY and CDR2 SVGEGT. V was shortened by 0 bases and J by 8 bases, with 9 bases between the two germline ends. This CDR3 has 13 residues. TCRdb re-analysed the 5' RACE reads in MiXCR, keeping a single row per CDR3 protein. The profile shows fewer than 40,000 distinct CDR3 sequences, about 8.9% of them singletons. Sequenced sample: peripheral blood. The sequence was collected from an adult who had HIV and had not received antiretroviral therapy, or was an uninfected healthy control (not recorded which). The gene calls are TRBV6-2 or TRBV6-3 and TRBJ2-3; D gene unclear. CDR3 DNA: TGTGCCAGCAGTTACTCCCGCCGTGGTACGCAGTATTTT. This gives the protein CASSYSRRGTQYF.